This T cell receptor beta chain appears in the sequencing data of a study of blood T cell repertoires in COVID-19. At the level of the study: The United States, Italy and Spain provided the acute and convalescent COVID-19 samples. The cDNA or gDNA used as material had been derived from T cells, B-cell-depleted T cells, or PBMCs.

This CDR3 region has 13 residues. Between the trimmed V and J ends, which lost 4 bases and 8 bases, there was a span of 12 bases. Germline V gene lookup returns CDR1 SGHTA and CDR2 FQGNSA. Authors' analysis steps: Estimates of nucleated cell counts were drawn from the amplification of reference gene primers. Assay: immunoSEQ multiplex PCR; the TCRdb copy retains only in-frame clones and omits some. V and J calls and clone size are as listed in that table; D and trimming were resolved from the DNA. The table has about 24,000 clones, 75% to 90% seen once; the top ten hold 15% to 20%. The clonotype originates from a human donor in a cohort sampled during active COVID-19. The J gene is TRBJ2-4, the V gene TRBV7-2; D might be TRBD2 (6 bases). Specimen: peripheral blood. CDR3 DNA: TGTGCCAGCAGCTGGGGACCGGGAGACATTCAGTACTTC. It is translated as CASSWGPGDIQYF. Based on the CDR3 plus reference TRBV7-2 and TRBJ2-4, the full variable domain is GAGVSQSPSNKVTEKGKDVELRCDPISGHTALYWYRQSLGQGLEFLIYFQGNSAPDKSGLPSDRFSAERTGGSVSTLTIQRTQQEDSAVYLCASSWGPGDIQYFGAGTRLSVL.